Described below is a single T cell receptor (beta chain) sequence and its context. It lacks a known antigen. No quality values exist for individual bases; no much larger clone is one base distant. The method behind the library was the immunoSEQ multiplex PCR assay. For the multiplex PCR, a mixture combining 60 forward primers for TCR Vbeta segments and 13 reverse primers for TCR Jbeta segments was used. A multiplex PCR assay on genomic DNA amplified the CDR3 region of rearranged TCR beta genes. On the Illumina HiSeq System, the amplified TCR beta libraries were sequenced as 87-base-pair reads. From the authors' description of their analysis: In a later analysis, tens of millions of unique TCR beta chains were counted across the roughly 610 repertoires, and around 10 million of these chains were shared by at least two donors. Raw reads were error-corrected and collapsed into unique sequences with a nearest-neighbor algorithm that merged closely related sequences to remove PCR and sequencing errors. CDR3 sequences were aligned to IMGT reference sequences to assign V, D and J gene segments. Each retained sequence needed at least a six-nucleotide match to both a V gene segment and a J gene segment. Rearrangements were classified as productive when the CDR3 lacked stop codons and remained in frame with V and J, and all other rearrangements were classified as non-productive. Following IMGT convention, CDR3 was defined as the stretch from the second conserved V-encoded cysteine up to the conserved J-encoded phenylalanine. The earlier analysis of about 500 of the donors excluded sequences that lacked an unambiguous match to a single V gene segment. An earlier analysis of 500 to 600 of the donors classified V segments as functional when productive rearrangements were above 56.7% and as segregating when the standard deviation between donors was above 5%. A statistical classification framework was built to diagnose cytomegalovirus status from the catalog of TCR beta chain sequences. In a later analysis, V and J genes were assigned by comparing TCR nucleotide sequences against IMGT/GENE-DB human TR gene sequences. A later analysis assigned CDR3 sequences and most-parsimonious VDJ recombination scenarios with the TCRdist pipeline. In a later analysis, each TCR beta chain was defined by its CDR3 amino acid sequence together with its V-gene family, and reads lacking a unique V-gene family were excluded. A later analysis removed 600 or so highly shared, low-generation-probability nucleotide sequences to deal with suspected cross-contamination and a sequencing artifact. In a later analysis, a clonal expansion index was calculated for each public chain from normalized within-repertoire ranks of inferred template counts. A later analysis computed generation probabilities with a VDJ recombination model fitted to out-of-frame rearrangements, and checked the results against IGoR. A later analysis scored TCR-TCR, TCR-HLA and TCR-CMV co-occurrence with hypergeometric tests, applying a repertoire-size bias correction to TCR pairs. To estimate false discovery rates, a later analysis permuted the HLA or CMV assignments 20 times. In a later analysis, co-occurring TCRs were grouped using DBSCAN, and TCRdist sequence similarity was added for clustering within HLA-allele-positive subsets. Co-occurrence clustering excluded repertoires with fewer than 30,000 or more than 120,000 public chains, plus five with anomalous nucleotide sharing. TCRdb's version of the immuneACCESS table is confined to in-frame rearrangements and falls short of the full clone set. An unresolved V gene accounts for under half of the shortfall where checked; the remainder is of unknown origin. V and J calls and clone size come straight from that table; D and trimming were deduced from the DNA. Across this sample there are about 160,000 clones, with 75% to 80% seen only once. 3.1% of the sample lies in the top ten.

The cohort was made up of 500 to 800 healthy bone marrow donors. At the time of sampling, every cohort member was nominally healthy, though immune exposures that went unrecorded were likely present. The donor was CMV seronegative and was included in the group of around 320 seronegative cohort members. Every donor gave a peripheral blood sample, and the peripheral blood mononuclear cells from that sample were used for TCR beta sequencing. Genomic DNA was extracted from the blood cell samples with the Qiagen DNeasy Blood Extraction Kit. This entry is derived from a study of cytomegalovirus exposure and HLA in healthy donors listed by TCRdb under 2017. Turning to the overall study: In an earlier analysis of 587 of the donors, about 260 Gb of sequence data and some 120 million unique TCR beta sequences from approximately 180 million T cells were reported. About 300 gigabases of sequencing data and 78 million or so unique TCR sequences were included in an early release covering around 600 HLA-typed donors. Of the approximately 400 genotyped donors, roughly 85% fell in the genetic ancestry cluster associated with self-reported Caucasian donors. The study was designed to test whether signatures of past pathogen exposure could be identified by cataloging public T cell receptors. The study used immunosequencing to profile the T cell repertoires of approximately 640 subjects and linked those repertoires to cytomegalovirus serostatus. Along with the approximately 650-subject first cohort, a separate validation cohort of over a hundred different subjects was used. High-throughput TCR immunosequencing, statistical association of individual TCRs with disease status, and machine learning were combined to predict cytomegalovirus infection status. In a later analysis, previously published TCR beta repertoires from 550 to 700 donors were re-analyzed and high-resolution HLA genotyping was added so that TCR occurrence patterns could be studied. Rather than drawing on any new phenotypic data, the later analysis identified candidate immune exposures from TCR beta sequences and the way those sequences occurred across donors. An earlier analysis of fewer than 700 of the donors applied high-throughput TCR beta sequencing to assess whether each TCR beta V gene segment acted as functional or pseudogenic. Donor age, sex, ethnicity and CMV serostatus were collected together with the repertoire data. A later genetic analysis used genome-wide SNP genotypes for about three fifths of the 666 donors, treating that subset as a discovery cohort. All discovery cohort repertoires had been generated on a single sequencing platform. Both class I and class II loci were covered by HLA typing, at four-digit resolution. The number of donors typed differed by locus, with roughly 620-630 for A, B, C, DRB1 and DQB1, 522 for DQA1, 600 to 610 for DPA1, and around 450 for DPB1. A handful of DR-DQ haplotypes were handled as single units for association and clustering because linkage in the cohort was strong. Among 398 genotyped donors of the cohort, an average of about 220,000 unique TCR beta nucleotide sequences was sequenced per donor, of which 15% to 20% were non-productive. The investigation overall reported the following: In this cohort, only TCR beta chains were sequenced, and detectable features were limited by the absence of alpha or paired-chain data. At a false discovery rate of 0.05, a later analysis linked 16,951 TCR beta sequences to specific HLA alleles. V-gene and J-gene trimming of TCR beta chains was associated with a missense DCLRE1C variant in a later genetic analysis, and the association was replicated in an independent cohort. Correlated functional status among segregating V segments might be attributable to linkage disequilibrium, but an unknown experimental factor could not be ruled out. Because some donors lacked HLA typing at each locus, the association tests relied only on the typed subset. A few of the identified cytomegalovirus-associated TCR beta chains were confirmed in vitro to be specific for cytomegalovirus antigens. The classifier was reported to diagnose cytomegalovirus status with high specificity and sensitivity in both the original cohort and the validation cohort. The authors suggested that the approach could potentially be generalized to other disease states and immunological phenotypes. An earlier analysis of approximately 540 of the donors showed that most TCR beta V segments appeared in productive rearrangements either about 87% or about 30% of the time, which broadly matched IMGT annotations. The study listed approximately 160 TCR beta chains as associated with cytomegalovirus. Immune exposure information for the cohort was limited to CMV serostatus. A cluster of highly shared sequence variants was judged likely to represent a technical artifact of the sequencing pipeline. A further reported finding was that TCR beta sequences accurately predicted the HLA-A and HLA-B alleles for most subjects in the first cohort. In a later genetic analysis, fewer N-insertions in productive TCRs were reported among donors in an Asian-associated ancestry cluster than the approximately 710-donor mean. The earlier analysis of some 540 of the donors excluded 15 to 20 rarely observed V segments, including chromosome 9 orphons, because counts were too low. Compared with equally common non-associated chains, HLA-associated TCR beta chains in a later analysis were more clonally expanded and had lower generation probabilities. Some IMGT-functional V segments, including TRBV6-2 and TRBV6-3, could not be distinguished by the 87-base-pair reads and were therefore excluded. In a later analysis, several top co-occurrence clusters were reported to appear linked to parvovirus B19, influenza, CMV and Epstein-Barr virus. A later analysis found that TCR association rates varied across HLA loci, with DRB1 alleles showing the most associated TCRs and HLA-C alleles the fewest. When HLA alleles, especially DR and DQ, strongly co-occurred, TCR associations were difficult to assign to individual alleles. Most TCR sequences were seen in very few donors, while some public TCRs were found in many individuals. Roughly uniform sequencing depth across donors was assumed in presence/absence analyses, although this assumption may not hold. Most CMV-associated TCR beta chains appeared to be HLA-restricted in a later analysis, and the HLA associations seemed to be driven largely by CMV exposure.

The CDR3 holds 16 amino acids from the cysteine to the phenylalanine. Only the CDR3 portion is preserved as DNA: 48 bases, with reading frame beginning at the first base. The CDR1 and CDR2 encoded by the germline V gene are MDHEN and SYDVKM. A distance of 19 bases separates the germline ends of V and J, which lose 5 bases and 2 bases respectively. This clonotype was obtained from a woman in her 40s in good health and CMV-seronegative. The source material was PBMCs. Rearrangement joined TRBV28 to TRBJ2-7; TRBD1 is a weak D gene call, 7 bases matching. This receptor carries the CDR3 CASSLWGAGGTYEQYF. Here is the DNA: TGTGCCAGCAGTCTTTGGGGCGCAGGGGGGACCTACGAGCAGTACTTC.